This TCR beta chain came from a study of blood T cell repertoires in COVID-19. Study-level information: COVID-19 samples from acute and convalescent phases originated in the United States, Italy and Spain.

The CDR3 is 16 residues long. After removal of 5 bases from V and 4 bases from J, the junction contained 7 bases not matched to a gene. Germline assignment: CDR1 LGHDT and CDR2 YNNKEL (reference sequence). Libraries were prepared by immunoSEQ multiplex PCR; TCRdb keeps only in-frame clonotypes and omits some of them. The sample holds approximately 300,000 clones; roughly 85% are singletons and the top ten take around 1.8%. Everyone who took part was roughly 18 to 89 years old, and they came from 24 US areas. This chain joins TRBV3-1 (or the pseudogene TRBV3-2) and TRBJ2-3; 12 nucleotides line up with TRBD2. This TCR was recovered from a woman aged 25 to 39 who had been exposed to COVID-19. Material for sequencing was PBMCs or T cells enriched from blood (not recorded which). This chain's CDR3 is CASSSPGLAGADTQYF. Written as DNA, the CDR3 is TGTGCCAGCAGCTCTCCGGGACTAGCGGGTGCAGATACGCAGTATTTT.